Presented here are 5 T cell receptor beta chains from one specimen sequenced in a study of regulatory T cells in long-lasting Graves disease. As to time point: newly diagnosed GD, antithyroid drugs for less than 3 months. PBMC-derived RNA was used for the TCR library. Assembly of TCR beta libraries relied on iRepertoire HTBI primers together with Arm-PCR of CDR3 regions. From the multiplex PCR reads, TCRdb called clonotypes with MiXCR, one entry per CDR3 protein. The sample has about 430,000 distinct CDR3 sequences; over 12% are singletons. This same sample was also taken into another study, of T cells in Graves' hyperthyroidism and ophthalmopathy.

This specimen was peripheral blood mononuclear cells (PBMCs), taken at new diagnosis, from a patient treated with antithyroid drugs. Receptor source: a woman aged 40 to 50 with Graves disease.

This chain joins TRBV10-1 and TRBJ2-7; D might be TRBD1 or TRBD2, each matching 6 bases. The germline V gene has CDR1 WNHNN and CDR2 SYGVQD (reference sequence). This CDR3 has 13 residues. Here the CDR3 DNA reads TGCGCAGGGGGACTTTTAGAGGTTTACGAGCAGTACTTC. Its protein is CAGGLLEVYEQYF.

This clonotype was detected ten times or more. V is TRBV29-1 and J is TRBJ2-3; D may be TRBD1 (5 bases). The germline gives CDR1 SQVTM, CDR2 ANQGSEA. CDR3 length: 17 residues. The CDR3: CSQFPDARDPIADTQYF. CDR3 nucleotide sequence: TGCAGTCAGTTCCCCGATGCCAGGGATCCGATAGCAGATACGCAGTATTTT.

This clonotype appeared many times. CDR3 in amino acids: CASSLSQGFTGELFF. For the CDR3, the DNA is TGTGCCAGCAGTTTAAGCCAGGGTTTCACCGGGGAGCTGTTTTTT. V usage is TRBV28 and J usage is TRBJ2-2; weak D call: TRBD1 (5 bases). CDR3 length equals 15 residues. Germline loops: CDR1 MDHEN, CDR2 SYDVKM. The germline V and J ends were trimmed by 2 bases and 4 bases, with 11 bases remaining between them.

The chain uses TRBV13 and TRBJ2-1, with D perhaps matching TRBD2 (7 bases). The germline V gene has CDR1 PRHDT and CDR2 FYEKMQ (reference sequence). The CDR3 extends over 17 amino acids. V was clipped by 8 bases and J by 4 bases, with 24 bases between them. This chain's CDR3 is CASGTHPGGGKYNEQFF. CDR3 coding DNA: TGTGCCAGCGGCACACACCCGGGGGGCGGGAAATACAATGAGCAGTTCTTC.

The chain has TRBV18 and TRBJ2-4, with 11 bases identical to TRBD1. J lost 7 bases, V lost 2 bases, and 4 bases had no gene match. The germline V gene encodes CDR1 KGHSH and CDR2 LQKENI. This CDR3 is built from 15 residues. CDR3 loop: CASSPRTGGVNIQYF. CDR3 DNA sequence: TGTGCCAGCTCACCAAGGACAGGGGGCGTGAACATTCAGTACTTC.